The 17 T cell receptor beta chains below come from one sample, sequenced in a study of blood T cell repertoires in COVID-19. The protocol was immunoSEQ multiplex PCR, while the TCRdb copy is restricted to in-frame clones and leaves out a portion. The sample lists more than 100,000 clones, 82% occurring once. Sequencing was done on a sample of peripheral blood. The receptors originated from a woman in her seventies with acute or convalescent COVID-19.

The CDR3 coding sequence is TGCGCCAGCAGCCAAGATTCTGGACAGGGCTTTAATGAAAAACTGTTTTTT. It yields the protein CASSQDSGQGFNEKLFF. The chain combines TRBV4-3 with TRBJ1-4; 8 bases agree with TRBD1. The germline V gene encodes CDR1 LGHNA and CDR2 YSLEER. The CDR3 is 17 amino acids. The J segment lost 4 bases and the V segment lost 0 bases, leaving 7 bases of the junction unmatched.

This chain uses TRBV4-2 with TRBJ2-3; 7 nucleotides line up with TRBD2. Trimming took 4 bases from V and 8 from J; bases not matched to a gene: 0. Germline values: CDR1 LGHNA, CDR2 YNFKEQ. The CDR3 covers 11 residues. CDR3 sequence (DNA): TGTGCCAGCAGCCGCGGGGGTACGCAGTATTTT. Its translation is CASSRGGTQYF.

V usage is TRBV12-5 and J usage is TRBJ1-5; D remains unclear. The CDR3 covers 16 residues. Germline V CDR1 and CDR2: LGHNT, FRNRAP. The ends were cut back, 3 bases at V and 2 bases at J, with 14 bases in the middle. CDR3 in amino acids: CASGFTVGRGNQPQHF. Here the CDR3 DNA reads TGTGCTAGTGGTTTTACCGTCGGGAGGGGCAATCAGCCCCAGCATTTT.

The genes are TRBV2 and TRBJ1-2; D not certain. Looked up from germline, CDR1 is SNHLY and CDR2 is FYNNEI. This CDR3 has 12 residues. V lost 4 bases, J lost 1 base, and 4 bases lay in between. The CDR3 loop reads CASSVNNYGYTF. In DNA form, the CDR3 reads TGTGCCAGCAGTGTAAATAACTATGGCTACACCTTC.

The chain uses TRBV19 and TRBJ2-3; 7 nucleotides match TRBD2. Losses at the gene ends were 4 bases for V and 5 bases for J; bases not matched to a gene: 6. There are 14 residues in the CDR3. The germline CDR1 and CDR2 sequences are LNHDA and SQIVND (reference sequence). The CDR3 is CASSKGGGGDTQYF. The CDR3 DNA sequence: TGTGCCAGTAGTAAGGGTGGGGGGGGAGATACGCAGTATTTT. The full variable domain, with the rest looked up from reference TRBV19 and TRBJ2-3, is DGGITQSPKYLFRKEGQNVTLSCEQNLNHDAMYWYRQDPGQGLRLIYYSQIVNDFQKGDIAEGYSVSREKKESFPLTVTSAQKNPTAFYLCASSKGGGGDTQYFGPGTRLTVL.

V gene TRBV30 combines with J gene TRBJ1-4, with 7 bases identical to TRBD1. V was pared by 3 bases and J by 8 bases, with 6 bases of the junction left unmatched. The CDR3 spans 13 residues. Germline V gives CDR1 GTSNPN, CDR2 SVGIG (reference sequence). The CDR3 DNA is TGTGCCTGGAGGTCACAGGGGAGCGAAAAACTGTTTTTT. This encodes CAWRSQGSEKLFF.

The CDR3 is CAISPGLAGGYLMSSYNEQFF. The DNA for the CDR3 is TGTGCCATCAGTCCGGGACTAGCGGGGGGCTATCTAATGAGCTCCTACAATGAGCAGTTCTTC. J is TRBJ2-1 and V is TRBV10-3, with TRBD2 identical over 15 bases. The V gene end was trimmed by 5 bases and the J gene end by 0 bases; junction bases not matched to a gene: 14. This CDR3 spans 21 amino acids. Looked up from germline, CDR1 is ENHRY and CDR2 is SYGVKD.

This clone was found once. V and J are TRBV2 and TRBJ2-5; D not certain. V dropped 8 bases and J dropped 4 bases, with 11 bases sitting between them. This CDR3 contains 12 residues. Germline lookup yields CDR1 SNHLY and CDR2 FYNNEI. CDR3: CASSPLAETQYF. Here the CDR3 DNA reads TGTGCCAGCTCACCTCTGGCAGAGACCCAGTACTTC.

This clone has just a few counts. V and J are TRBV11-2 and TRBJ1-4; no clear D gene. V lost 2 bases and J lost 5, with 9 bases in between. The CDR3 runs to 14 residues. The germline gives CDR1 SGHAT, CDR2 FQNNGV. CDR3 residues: CASSLSGSNEKLFF. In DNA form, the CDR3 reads TGTGCCAGCAGCTTATCGGGGTCAAATGAAAAACTGTTTTTT.

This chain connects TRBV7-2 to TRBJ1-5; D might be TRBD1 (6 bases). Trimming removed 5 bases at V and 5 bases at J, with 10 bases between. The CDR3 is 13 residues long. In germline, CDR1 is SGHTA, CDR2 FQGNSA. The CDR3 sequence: CASSQGQYQPQHF. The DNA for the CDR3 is TGTGCCAGCAGCCAGGGACAATATCAGCCCCAGCATTTT.

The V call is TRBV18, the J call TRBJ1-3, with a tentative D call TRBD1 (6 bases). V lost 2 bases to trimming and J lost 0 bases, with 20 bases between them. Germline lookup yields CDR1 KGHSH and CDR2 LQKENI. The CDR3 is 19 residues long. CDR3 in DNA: TGTGCCAGCTCACCAGTAGTTCTGGACAGTTCCCACTCTGGAAACACCATATATTTT. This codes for CASSPVVLDSSHSGNTIYF. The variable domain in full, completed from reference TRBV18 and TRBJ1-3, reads NAGVMQNPRHLVRRRGQEARLRCSPMKGHSHVYWYRQLPEEGLKFMVYLQKENIIDESGMPKERFSAEFPKEGPSILRIQQVVRGDSAAYFCASSPVVLDSSHSGNTIYFGEGSWLTVV.

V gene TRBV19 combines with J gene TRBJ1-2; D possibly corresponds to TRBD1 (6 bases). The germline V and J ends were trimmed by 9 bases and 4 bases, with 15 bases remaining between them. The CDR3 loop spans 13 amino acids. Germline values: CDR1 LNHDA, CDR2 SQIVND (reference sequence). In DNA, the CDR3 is TGTGCCAGCGCCCTTTTAGGGGGCTATGGCTACACCTTC. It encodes CASALLGGYGYTF.

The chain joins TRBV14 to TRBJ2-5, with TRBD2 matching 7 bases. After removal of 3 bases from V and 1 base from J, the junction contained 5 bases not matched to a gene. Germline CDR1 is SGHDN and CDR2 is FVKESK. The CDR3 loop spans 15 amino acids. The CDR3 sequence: CASSQGGVRQETQYF. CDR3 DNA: TGTGCCAGCAGCCAGGGGGGGGTTCGCCAAGAGACCCAGTACTTC.

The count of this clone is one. The CDR3 DNA reads TGTGCCAGCAGCCAAGGTATAGCGGGGGGCACAGATACGCAGTATTTT. Residues: CASSQGIAGGTDTQYF. The rearrangement joins TRBV4-2 to TRBJ2-3; 9 nucleotides agree with TRBD2. The ends lost 1 base at V and 1 base at J; junction bases unmatched: 3. This CDR3 contains 16 residues. Germline-derived CDR1 and CDR2 are LGHNA and YNFKEQ.

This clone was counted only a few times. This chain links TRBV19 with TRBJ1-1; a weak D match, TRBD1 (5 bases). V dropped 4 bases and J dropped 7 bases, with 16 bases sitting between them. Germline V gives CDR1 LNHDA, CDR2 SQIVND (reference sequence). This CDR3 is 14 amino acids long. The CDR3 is CASSTQGVYGEAFF. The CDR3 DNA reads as TGTGCCAGTAGTACCCAGGGTGTCTATGGTGAAGCTTTCTTT.

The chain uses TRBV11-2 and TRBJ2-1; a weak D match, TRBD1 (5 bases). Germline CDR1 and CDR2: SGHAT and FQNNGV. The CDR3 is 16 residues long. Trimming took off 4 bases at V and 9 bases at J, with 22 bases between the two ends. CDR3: CASSSRVVTELGEQFF. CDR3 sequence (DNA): TGTGCCAGCAGCTCCAGGGTGGTGACTGAGCTGGGTGAGCAGTTCTTC.

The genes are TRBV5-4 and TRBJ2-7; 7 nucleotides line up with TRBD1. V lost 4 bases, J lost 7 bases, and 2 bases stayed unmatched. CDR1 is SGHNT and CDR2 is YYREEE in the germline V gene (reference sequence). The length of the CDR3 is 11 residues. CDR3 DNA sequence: TGTGCCAGCAGCCCGGGACAGGAGCAGTACGTC. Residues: CASSPGQEQYV.